This T cell receptor (beta chain) comes out of a study of tumor-infiltrating lymphocytes in primary liver carcinoma. Study in general: Sample yields, roughly 3.5 to 8 million productive TCRbeta reads, were similar across the tissue types.

General study results and limits: Tumor region pairs showed greater overlap than either tumor-adjacent or tumor-blood pairs did. Tumor samples exhibited a significantly greater top-250-clone fraction than blood samples (p = 0.039).

Germline DNA was extracted alongside blood RNA, which was obtained from unsorted whole blood. Among the patients, all had chronic HBV infection and none had been treated. Germline values: CDR1 SGHNT, CDR2 YENEEA. The CDR3 totals 15 residues. cDNA specific to TCR beta was made from approximately 0.55 ug of total RNA, with a constant-region primer employed for priming. Investigators got TCR beta libraries out of three nested multiplex PCR rounds, done with slightly modified ARM-PCR. Use of TRBV1-TRBV30 forward primers with a C-beta reverse primer characterized the first two PCR rounds, which lasted around 9 cycles each. TCRdb re-derived calls from the multiplex PCR reads in MiXCR, one entry per CDR3 protein. The data contain 150,000 to 200,000 distinct CDR3 sequences, approximately 64% of them singletons. The table lists this clonotype with a count of one. Antigen specificity is unknown. This CDR3 is missing its conserved last phenylalanine or tryptophan, likely due to a read error.

The rearrangement uses TRBV11-3 and TRBJ2-1; 7 bases agree with TRBD2. The sequence derives from a woman in her sixties or seventies with primary liver carcinoma and hepatitis B virus infection. The source material was peripheral blood. The CDR3: CASSLGGGEGNGQFL. CDR3 in DNA: TGTGCCAGCAGCCTGGGGGGGGGTGAGGGCAATGGGCAGTTCTTA.